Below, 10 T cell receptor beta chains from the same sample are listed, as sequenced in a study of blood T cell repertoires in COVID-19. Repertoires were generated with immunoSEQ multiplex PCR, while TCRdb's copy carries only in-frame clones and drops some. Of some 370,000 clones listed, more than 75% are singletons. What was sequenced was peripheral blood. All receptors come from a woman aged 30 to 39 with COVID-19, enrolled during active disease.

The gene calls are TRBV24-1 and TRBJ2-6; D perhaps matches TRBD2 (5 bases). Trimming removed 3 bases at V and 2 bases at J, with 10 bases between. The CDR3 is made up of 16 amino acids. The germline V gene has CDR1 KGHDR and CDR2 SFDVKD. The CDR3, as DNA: TGTGCCACCAGTGATCCCCGGGGTACTGGGGCCAACGTCCTGACTTTC. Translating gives CATSDPRGTGANVLTF.

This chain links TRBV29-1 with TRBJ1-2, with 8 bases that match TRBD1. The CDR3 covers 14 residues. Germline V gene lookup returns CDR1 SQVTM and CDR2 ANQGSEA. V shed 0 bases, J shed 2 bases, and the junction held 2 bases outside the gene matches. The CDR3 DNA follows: TGCAGCGTTGAAGATGGGACAGGAAACTATGGCTACACCTTC. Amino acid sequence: CSVEDGTGNYGYTF.

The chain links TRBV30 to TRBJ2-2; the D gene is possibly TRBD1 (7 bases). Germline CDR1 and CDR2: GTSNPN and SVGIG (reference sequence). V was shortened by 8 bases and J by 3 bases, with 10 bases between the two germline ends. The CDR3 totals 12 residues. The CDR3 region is CARGTDTGELFF. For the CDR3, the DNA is TGTGCCCGCGGGACAGACACCGGGGAGCTGTTTTTT.

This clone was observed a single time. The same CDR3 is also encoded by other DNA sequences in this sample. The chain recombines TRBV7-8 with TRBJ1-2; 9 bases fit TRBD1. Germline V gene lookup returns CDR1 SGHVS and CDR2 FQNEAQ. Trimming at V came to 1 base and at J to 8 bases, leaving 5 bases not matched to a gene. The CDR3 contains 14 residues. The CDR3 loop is CASSLGDRGNGYTF. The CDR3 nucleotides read TGTGCCAGCAGCTTAGGAGACAGGGGGAACGGCTACACCTTC.

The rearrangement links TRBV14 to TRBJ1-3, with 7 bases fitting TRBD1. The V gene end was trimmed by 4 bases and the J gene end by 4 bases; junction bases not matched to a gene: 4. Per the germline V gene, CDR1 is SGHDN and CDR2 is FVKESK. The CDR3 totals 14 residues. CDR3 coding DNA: TGTGCCAGCAGCCGACAGGGTGTCGGAAACACCATATATTTT. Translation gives CASSRQGVGNTIYF.

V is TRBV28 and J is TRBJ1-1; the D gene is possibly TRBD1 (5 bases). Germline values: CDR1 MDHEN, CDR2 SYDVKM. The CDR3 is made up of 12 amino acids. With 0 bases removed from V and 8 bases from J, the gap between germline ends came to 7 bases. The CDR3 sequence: CASSLWTDEAFF. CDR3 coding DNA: TGTGCCAGCAGTTTATGGACAGACGAAGCTTTCTTT.

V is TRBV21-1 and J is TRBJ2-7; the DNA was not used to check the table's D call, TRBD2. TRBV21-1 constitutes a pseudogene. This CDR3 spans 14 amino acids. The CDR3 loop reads CASSKVAGSSEQYF. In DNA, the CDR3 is TGTGCCAGCAGCAAAGTAGCGGGCAGCTCCGAGCAGTACTTC.

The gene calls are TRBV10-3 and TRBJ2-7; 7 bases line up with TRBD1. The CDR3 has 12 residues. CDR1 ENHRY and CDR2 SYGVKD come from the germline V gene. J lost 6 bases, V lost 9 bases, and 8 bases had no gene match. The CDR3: CAMREGGGEQYF. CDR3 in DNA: TGTGCCATGAGAGAAGGGGGCGGCGAGCAGTACTTC.

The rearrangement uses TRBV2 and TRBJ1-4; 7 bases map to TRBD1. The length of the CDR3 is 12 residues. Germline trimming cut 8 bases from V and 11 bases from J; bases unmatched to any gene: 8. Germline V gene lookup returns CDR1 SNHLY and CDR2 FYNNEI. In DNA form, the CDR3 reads TGTGCCAGCGGACAGGCGGAGGGGAAACTGTTTTTT. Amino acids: CASGQAEGKLFF.

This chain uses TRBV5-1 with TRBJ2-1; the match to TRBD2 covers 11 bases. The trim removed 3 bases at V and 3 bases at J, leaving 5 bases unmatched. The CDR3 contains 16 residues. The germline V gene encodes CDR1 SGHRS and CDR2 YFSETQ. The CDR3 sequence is CASSSLAGGDYNEQFF. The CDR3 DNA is TGCGCCAGCAGCTCCCTAGCGGGAGGAGACTACAATGAGCAGTTCTTC.